This T cell receptor beta chain was recovered during a study of blood T cell repertoires in COVID-19. For the study at large: Acute-phase and convalescent COVID-19 samples originated in the United States, Italy and Spain.

This clone was observed once. Clones were read by immunoSEQ multiplex PCR, and TCRdb kept only the in-frame ones, dropping some. The table shows some 94,000 clones, with approximately 87% occurring only once. CDR3 size: 19 residues. The germline V gene encodes CDR1 SEHNR and CDR2 FQNEAQ (reference sequence). V was clipped by 1 base and J by 0 bases, with 19 bases between them. The chain carries TRBV7-9 and TRBJ2-1, with D possibly TRBD2 on 6 matching bases. Sequencing was performed on peripheral blood. The sequence came from a human donor in a cohort sampled during active COVID-19. The CDR3 nucleotides read TGTGCCAGCAGCTTAGAACGGGACTCTCCTTTTATCTCCTACAATGAGCAGTTCTTC. Amino acids: CASSLERDSPFISYNEQFF.